This T cell receptor beta chain emerged from a study of T cell changes during pregnancy in multiple sclerosis. Sequencing was performed with immunoSEQ multiplex PCR; in TCRdb, only in-frame clones are kept and a portion is missing. There are under 20,000 clones in the sample; about four fifths occur only once, and 9% to 10% lies in the top ten. The V and J ends lost 5 bases and 2 bases, in that order; junction bases with no gene match: 6. The CDR3 is 14 amino acids. The germline CDR1 and CDR2 sequences are SGHTA and FQGTGA. The receptor's source is a female donor in good health, enrolled as a control in a pregnancy study. Sample: CD8+ T cells from peripheral blood mononuclear cells, taken in the second trimester of pregnancy. The chain carries TRBV7-3 and TRBJ2-7; 7 bases are shared with TRBD2. The CDR3 DNA reads as TGTGCCAGCAGCCCCGCGGGGGACCCCTACGAGCAGTACTTC. Translating it yields CASSPAGDPYEQYF.